This T cell receptor (beta chain) was sequenced in a study of shared clonotypes between healthy human individuals (dated by TCRdb to about 2020). Background on the whole study: The cohort included a few men and a couple of women between 18 and 49 years of age. To estimate repertoire size and how much clonotype sharing occurs between individuals, the study deeply sequenced the blood TCR repertoires of a handful of healthy adults. For each donor, three plates each were used for CD4 naive and CD4 memory, two plates were used for CD8 naive, and one plate was used for CD8 memory. Leukapheresis yielded between about 0.8 and 9.5 billion PBMCs per donor. Libraries were prepared and TCR repertoires were sequenced by different laboratories using diverse techniques, in order to increase sequencing depth and limit assay-specific biases. Summary of the overall study and its limitations: Across a few donors, roughly 5.4% of naive CD4, 3% to 4% of naive CD8, about 2.3% of memory CD4, and 0.4% of memory CD8 clonotypes were shared. Naive subsets generally had larger estimated clonotype richness than memory subsets did. The genetic and exposure-history diversity represented was limited by the small number of donors. Sampling was limited to blood, and TCR repertoires in tissue likely differ from TCR repertoires in blood. Clonotypes shared by all four sorted-subset donors showed higher generation probabilities than non-shared clonotypes. Based on pairwise subsampling, the degree of clonotype sharing among donors was expected to be affected by sequencing depth. Rarefaction of sorted-subset datasets indicated incomplete sequencing despite the large sequencing depth.

The donors were healthy, HIV-negative adults who had no recently reported acute infections or vaccinations. Every donor was a Caucasian adult living in Nashville, Tennessee, USA. CD4+ T cells were enriched by magnetic negative selection; naive cells were then positively selected on CD45RA, and the negative fraction formed the memory subset. Blood was obtained by leukapheresis, after which PBMCs were separated by Ficoll-Histopaque density gradient centrifugation and cryopreserved in liquid nitrogen vapor phase. Analytical flow cytometry was used to check the purity and quantity of each magnetically sorted T cell population. From each sorted fraction, genomic DNA was isolated and quantified by UV absorbance on a Nanodrop 2000c. Using the deep immunoSEQ assay, multiplex PCR amplified TCR CDR3 regions from genomic DNA. Extracted genomic DNA from each cell subset was distributed evenly across all wells of several immunoSEQ 96-well plates, and each plate was treated as a replicate. Each replicate PCR for sorted subsets received around 200 ng genomic DNA, equal to 28,000 or so T cell genomes. The purified libraries were quantified using a Qubit 3.0 fluorometer, sized with a Bioanalyzer 2100, and then quantified again using the KAPA Library Quantification kit. Each immunoSEQ 96-well plate was sequenced on its own single-read 150-cycle Illumina NextSeq 550 flow cell. In the authors' own workflow: The immunoSEQ output contained only junctional sequences without quality scores, so filtering could not match that applied to full-length reads. Sequences were annotated with PyIR, a Python wrapper for IgBLAST v1.9, using IMGT germline references to assign V/J genes and CDR3. Reads were filtered out if the reads had weak V/J assignments (E-value above 1e-6), no CDR3, stop codons, out-of-frame junctions, or ambiguous translated residues. V3J clonotypes were defined as sequences sharing the same inferred V gene, J gene, and CDR3 amino acid sequence. To compute the percentage overlap between repertoires, the number of shared unique clonotypes was divided by the size of the smaller repertoire. Repertoire richness was assessed with RTK rarefaction, the Chao1 estimator, and Recon v2.1 estimates of unobserved clonotypes. Generation probabilities for all TCRbeta clonotypes obtained by the gDNA method from a few donors were computed using OLGA. TCRdb carries this immuneACCESS record with in-frame sequences only. Its versions omit some clonotypes, under half of them owing to an unresolved V gene in the studies checked, with the rest unexplained. V and J calls and clone size are those listed in that table; D and trimming were worked out from the DNA. In all, the sample holds more than 2,000,000 clones, and over 90% of those were seen once. The ten most abundant clones make up about 0.39% of the sample.

Including cysteine and phenylalanine, the CDR3 has 15 amino acids. Kept here is only the CDR3 DNA, which spans 45 bases and is read in frame from base 1. Via the germline V gene (reference sequence), CDR1 is SGHNT and CDR2 YYREEE. V and J are trimmed by 1 base and 3 bases, and the gene matches miss 5 bases of the junction. In the case of this clone: Its antigen is currently not known. No base-level quality is on record; no much larger clone is a single base apart.

The sample consisted of naive CD4+ T cells from PBMCs. Explained via the paper, the cell subset or site label denotes: CD45RA+ positively selected. This sequence uses TRBV5-4 and TRBJ1-2, and 8 junctional nucleotides match TRBD1. The TCR comes from a man between 18 and 29 years old in good health. Some clones in this sample may be carry-over from other donors' samples. The bases read TGTGCCAGCAGCTTGATACAGGGGGTGGACTATGGCTACACCTTC. Its translation is CASSLIQGVDYGYTF.